This entry concerns a single TCR beta chain. The sort gate was single viable CD3+CD4+CD8-CD45RO+ cells for memory CD4+ T cells. The junction had 10 bases not matched to a gene; V was cut back by 3 bases and J by 8 bases. The CDR3 extends over 16 amino acids. Germline V gives CDR1 SQVTM, CDR2 ANQGSEA. The data belong to a study of memory CD4+ T cells and cytomegalovirus serostatus. The assay was immunoSEQ multiplex PCR, and TCRdb's table has in-frame clones only and misses some. Among 40,000 or so clones listed, 78% were seen once. The chain is built from TRBV29-1 and TRBJ1-4; 12 nucleotides align to TRBD1. The specimen sequenced was memory CD4+ T cells from blood. This sequence was found in an adult in good health and CMV-seronegative. CDR3 bases: TGCAGCGTTGACGCCGGGACAGGGGGCGTCGGGGAAAAACTGTTTTTT. Protein sequence: CSVDAGTGGVGEKLFF.